This T cell receptor beta chain stems from a study of cytomegalovirus exposure and HLA in healthy donors. In the PCR, 60 Vbeta and 13 Jbeta primers were used. Sequencing was performed with immunoSEQ multiplex PCR; in TCRdb, only in-frame clones are kept and a portion is missing. This sample has more than 95,000 clones, with 12% to 15% found just once. Overall study findings and caveats: CMV serostatus alone was available as immune exposure information. With further analysis later on, most CMV-associated TCR beta chains appeared HLA-restricted. Excluded: some indistinguishable V segments such as TRBV6-2 and TRBV6-3. The study recorded around 160 TCR beta chains that were cytomegalovirus-associated.

The germline CDR1 and CDR2 sequences are MNHEY and SVGAGI. Trimming pared 2 bases from V and 8 bases from J, leaving 15 bases between. The CDR3 is made up of 14 amino acids. A remark on this clone: The antigen is undetermined.

The origin of this receptor is a female donor in good health and CMV-seronegative. Sequencing was performed on PBMCs. The genes are TRBV6-5 and TRBJ1-2; D unclear. The CDR3 protein is CASSYLDHPQGYTF. CDR3 bases: TGTGCCAGCAGTTACCTTGACCACCCACAGGGCTACACCTTC.